One sample yielded the 12 T cell receptor beta chains listed below, sequenced in a study of blood T cells in healthy people across ages. Using a J-beta primer mix together with a sample-barcoded 5' primer, a second PCR was run for roughly 6 to 11 cycles. TCRdb recomputed calls from the 5' RACE reads with MiXCR, one row per CDR3 protein. Of more than 650,000 distinct CDR3 sequences detected, about 55% appear once; the ten largest clones hold around 40%. Source material: blood. Receptor source: a man older than 75 in good health.

The chain employs TRBV12-3 or TRBV12-4 and TRBJ1-1, with 10 bases that match TRBD1. Unmatched junction bases numbered 4, after V lost 5 bases and J lost 1 base. This CDR3 has 15 residues. The CDR3 bases are TGTGCCAGCAGTCCGGGACAGGGGTGGAACACTGAAGCTTTCTTT. Translation gives CASSPGQGWNTEAFF.

This rearrangement joins TRBV29-1 to TRBJ2-1; D is perhaps TRBD1 (6 bases). CDR3 length equals 12 residues. Germline-derived CDR1 and CDR2 are SQVTM and ANQGSEA. The CDR3 loop reads CIGGEAYNEQFF. In DNA, the CDR3 is TGCATAGGGGGAGAGGCTTACAATGAGCAGTTCTTC.

This clonotype was picked up a small number of times. The chain is built from TRBV29-1 and TRBJ2-1; no reliable D call. The CDR3 runs 14 residues. Germline V lookup: CDR1 SQVTM, CDR2 ANQGSEA. Trimming took 1 base from V and 8 from J, leaving 15 bases between them. In DNA, the CDR3 is TGCAGCGTTGAAGGTGAGGCCCGTGGGGATGAGCAGTTCTTC. Translating gives CSVEGEARGDEQFF.

The chain is built from TRBV20-1 and TRBJ1-2, with a tentative D call TRBD1 (5 bases). Germline V gene lookup returns CDR1 DFQATT and CDR2 SNEGSKA (reference sequence). CDR3 length equals 13 residues. Trimming took 6 bases from V and 0 from J, leaving 11 bases between them. This chain's CDR3 is CSAPGPSNYGYTF. The CDR3 DNA follows: TGCAGTGCCCCGGGACCGTCTAACTATGGCTACACCTTC.

The chain has TRBV6-2 or TRBV6-3 and TRBJ2-5; TRBD2 aligns across 11 bases. CDR3 length: 19 amino acids. With V trimmed by 7 bases and J by 2 bases, 18 bases remained unmatched. Per germline, CDR1 MNHEY and CDR2 SVGEGT. CDR3: CASTMPRTSGPWIQETQYF. Here the CDR3 DNA reads TGTGCCAGCACAATGCCCCGGACTAGCGGGCCTTGGATACAAGAGACCCAGTACTTC.

The V call is TRBV29-1, the J call TRBJ2-1; D is unclear. The V end was cut by 7 bases, the J end by 7 bases, with 11 bases between. Germline V gene sequence: CDR1 SQVTM, CDR2 ANQGSEA. The CDR3 is made up of 11 amino acids. The CDR3, as DNA: TGCAGCGGGGGTCGGCGGAATGAGCAGTTCTTC. Translation: CSGGRRNEQFF.

This clonotype was seen only a few times. The chain recombines TRBV7-2 with TRBJ2-5; TRBD2 is a possible D gene (5 bases). The J call may be in error: the DNA end matches TRBJ2-7 better. The germline V gene encodes CDR1 SGHTA and CDR2 FQGNSA. CDR3 length: 13 residues. CDR3 region: CASSSGNTYEQYF. CDR3 DNA sequence: TGTGCCAGCAGCTCGGGGAATACCTACGAGCAGTACTTC.

This clonotype showed up just once. The rearrangement uses TRBV9 and TRBJ2-1, with 7 bases fitting TRBD2. V shed 0 bases and J 10 bases; nucleotides not matched to a gene: 13. CDR1 and CDR2 from the germline V gene are SGDLS and YYNGEE. This CDR3 spans 16 amino acids. CDR3 region: CASSVVGTTALGEQFF. The CDR3 DNA reads TGTGCCAGCAGCGTAGTAGGGACTACTGCTTTGGGCGAGCAGTTCTTC.

The V and J genes are TRBV2 and TRBJ2-7; D possibly corresponds to TRBD1 (5 bases). There are 14 residues in the CDR3. Per germline, CDR1 SNHLY and CDR2 FYNNEI. Trimming removed 6 bases at V and 2 bases at J, with 14 bases between. CDR3 sequence (DNA): TGTGCCAGCAGGGTTGGGGCAGGGACCTACGAGCAGTACTTC. Translating it yields CASRVGAGTYEQYF. The whole variable domain, filled in from reference TRBV2 and TRBJ2-7, reads EPEVTQTPSHQVTQMGQEVILRCVPISNHLYFYWYRQILGQKVEFLVSFYNNEISEKSEIFDDQFSVERPDGSNFTLKIRSTKLEDSAMYFCASRVGAGTYEQYFGPGTRLTVT.

The rearrangement joins TRBV6-6 to TRBJ1-1; no firm D call. The germline CDR1 and CDR2 sequences are MNHNY and SVGAGI (reference sequence). With 5 bases removed from V and 3 bases from J, the gap between germline ends came to 16 bases. This CDR3 region has 15 residues. The CDR3 coding sequence is TGTGCCAGCAGTCCCAGGAGCCTTGGGGACACTGAAGCTTTCTTT. Its translation: CASSPRSLGDTEAFF.

The rearrangement links TRBV10-3 to TRBJ2-5; no clear D gene. Judging by the DNA end, TRBJ2-7 fits better; the J call may be wrong. The CDR3 is made up of 14 amino acids. Looked up from germline, CDR1 is ENHRY and CDR2 is SYGVKD. CDR3 residues: CAISESKTLHEQYF. In DNA, the CDR3 is TGTGCCATCAGTGAGTCGAAAACTCTTCACGAGCAGTACTTC.

The chain employs TRBV9 and TRBJ2-3; 7 bases match TRBD2. Germline V CDR1 and CDR2: SGDLS, YYNGEE. This CDR3 comprises 14 residues. V lost 6 bases and J lost 10; bases outside the gene matches: 14. The CDR3 coding sequence is TGTGCCAGCACACTGGCGGGGGAGATAGGCGCGCAGTATTTT. It encodes CASTLAGEIGAQYF. The full variable domain, in which reference TRBV9 and TRBJ2-3 provide the parts outside the CDR3, is DSGVTQTPKHLITATGQRVTLRCSPRSGDLSVYWYQQSLDQGLQFLIQYYNGEERAKGNILERFSAQQFPDLHSELNLSSLELGDSALYFCASTLAGEIGAQYFGPGTRLTVL.